Given below is one T cell receptor (beta chain) in context. Its target is not known. The data originate from a study of cytomegalovirus exposure and HLA in healthy donors. About the study: The roughly 120 million unique TCR beta sequences, from about 179 million T cells, were found by an earlier analysis. Of all 400 or so donors who were genotyped, around 82% belonged to the Caucasian-associated ancestry cluster.

PCR was performed using 60 Vbeta and 13 Jbeta primers. The method was immunoSEQ multiplex PCR; TCRdb's version includes in-frame clones alone and lacks a portion of them. This sample has 100,000 to 150,000 clones, with around 75% found just once. The CDR3 has 16 amino acids. CDR1 and CDR2 (germline): SGHDT, YYEEEE. V was pared by 0 bases and J by 0 bases, with 10 bases between. Study conclusions and caveats: In a later analysis, common viral pathogens appeared linked to several of the most significant clusters. A later analysis associated approximately 17,000 TCR beta sequences with HLA alleles at a 0.05 false discovery rate.

Sequenced: PBMCs. The sequence was collected from a woman aged 45-59 years in good health and CMV-seropositive. The chain carries TRBV5-6 and TRBJ1-3, with D unclear. CDR3 sequence (DNA): TGTGCCAGCAGCTTGGTGTCGCAGTTCTCTGGAAACACCATATATTTT. Its protein is CASSLVSQFSGNTIYF.